This record covers a single T cell receptor (beta chain). The CDR3 extends over 13 amino acids. CDR1 is SGHRS, CDR2 YFSETQ, per germline. Deletions cut 1 base from V and 6 bases from J, with 10 bases between. The sample comes from a study of T-cell memory formation after mild COVID-19. TCRdb re-derived calls from the 5' RACE reads in MiXCR, one entry per CDR3 protein. The table records roughly 400,000 distinct CDR3 sequences, approximately 24% of them present only once. The chain is built from TRBV5-1 and TRBJ1-1; no reliable D call. Sequenced: PBMCs or a T cell subset sorted from them (not recorded which). The clonotype originates from an adult woman who had mild COVID-19 (a few samples of this study predate the infection). Cell type and time point are not known. DNA of the CDR3: TGCGCCAGCAGCTTGACAGCATCTTCTGAAGCTTTCTTT. This codes for CASSLTASSEAFF.